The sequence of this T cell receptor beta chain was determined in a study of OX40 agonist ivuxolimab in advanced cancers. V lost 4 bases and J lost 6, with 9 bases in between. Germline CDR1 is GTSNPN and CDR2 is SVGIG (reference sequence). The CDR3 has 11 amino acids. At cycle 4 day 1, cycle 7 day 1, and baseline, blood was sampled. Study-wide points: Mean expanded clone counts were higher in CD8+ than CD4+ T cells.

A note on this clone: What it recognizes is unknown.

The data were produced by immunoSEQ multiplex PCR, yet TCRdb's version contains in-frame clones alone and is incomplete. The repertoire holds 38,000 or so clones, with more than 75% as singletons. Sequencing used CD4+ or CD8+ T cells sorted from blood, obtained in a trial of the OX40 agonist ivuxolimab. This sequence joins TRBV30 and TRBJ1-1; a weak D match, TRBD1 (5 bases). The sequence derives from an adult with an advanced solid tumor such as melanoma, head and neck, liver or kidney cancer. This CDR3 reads CAWTGSAEAFF. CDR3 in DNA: TGTGCCTGGACAGGGAGTGCTGAAGCTTTCTTT.